This T cell receptor (beta chain) is drawn from a study of blood T cell repertoires in COVID-19. At the level of the study: Collection of acute and convalescent COVID-19 samples took place in the United States, Italy and Spain. T cells, B-cell-depleted T cells, or PBMCs supplied cDNA or gDNA.

V lost 5 bases and J lost 5, with 13 bases in between. CDR1 and CDR2 from the germline V gene are SGHNT and YYREEE (reference sequence). This CDR3 is built from 14 residues. As handled by the study authors: Reference gene primer amplification yielded estimated nucleated cell counts. Produced via immunoSEQ multiplex PCR; TCRdb's table is partial and in-frame only. V and J calls and clone size come straight from that table; D and trimming were deduced from the DNA. The sample holds 130,000 to 150,000 clones, approximately 80% seen once. Specimen: peripheral blood. The clonotype comes from a man in his 60s with active or convalescent COVID-19. V and J are TRBV5-4 and TRBJ1-4, with D uncertain. The CDR3 reads CASRPGGENEKLFF. As DNA, the CDR3 is TGTGCCAGCAGGCCCGGAGGCGAGAATGAAAAACTGTTTTTT.